This is a list of T cell receptor beta chains from one sample in a study of shared clonotypes between healthy human individuals. The protocol was immunoSEQ multiplex PCR, while the TCRdb copy is restricted to in-frame clones and leaves out a portion. The sample lists some 2,400,000 clones, around 95% occurring once. The source material was naive CD4+ T cells sorted from blood. The receptors here all came from a man aged 18 to 35 in good health. The CDR3 runs from the conserved cysteine through the conserved F or W. Fields, in order: CDR3 length, J gene, V gene, D gene, clone size, CDR3 DNA, CDR3 protein. A D gene is named only where the DNA matches it firmly. Only part of the rows carry a size: once, few, many, or a class if the clone is expanded.

11	TRBJ1-2	TRBV29-1	-	-	TGCAGCGTCGCCGACGGTCTCGGCTACACCTTC	CSVADGLGYTF
15	TRBJ1-1	TRBV6-5	TRBD1	-	TGTGCCAGCAGCCCCACGGGACAGGGCTGGACTGAAGCTTTCTTT	CASSPTGQGWTEAFF
14	TRBJ1-4	TRBV9	-	-	TGTGCCAGCAGCGTTGGTACAGGGCATGAAAAACTGTTTTTT	CASSVGTGHEKLFF
15	TRBJ2-2	TRBV7-9	TRBD1	once	TGTGCCAGCAGCCTCCGGGACAGTTACACCGGGGAGCTGTTTTTT	CASSLRDSYTGELFF
14	TRBJ1-2	TRBV9	-	-	TGTGCCAGCAGCGTAGACCAGGCCGGCTATGGCTACACCTTC	CASSVDQAGYGYTF
13	TRBJ1-5	TRBV28	-	-	TGTGCCAGCAGAGAGGGGGGAGTTCAGCCCCAGCATTTT	CASREGGVQPQHF
15	TRBJ2-7	TRBV6-5	-	-	TGTGCCAGCAGTATGGGGTCAGTTGGGTCCTACGAGCAGTACTTC	CASSMGSVGSYEQYF
15	TRBJ1-2	TRBV6-5	-	-	TGTGCCAGCAGTTACATCGCCTCCGCTAACTATGGCTACACCTTC	CASSYIASANYGYTF
13	TRBJ1-1	TRBV30	-	-	TGTGCCTGGAGCGAGAGTTTGAACACTGAAGCTTTCTTT	CAWSESLNTEAFF
15	TRBJ2-7	TRBV11-2	-	-	TGTGCCAGCAGCTTAGATCTGGGTCCCGCCTACGAGCAGTACTTC	CASSLDLGPAYEQYF
14	TRBJ1-3	TRBV7-2	-	-	TGTGCCAGCAGCTTAGGGTTCGGGGGAAACACCATATATTTT	CASSLGFGGNTIYF
13	TRBJ2-7	TRBV11-2	-	-	TGTGCCAGCAGCAGTTTCAGGGGCTACGAGCAGTACTTC	CASSSFRGYEQYF
16	TRBJ1-4	TRBV7-8	-	-	TGTGCCAGCAGCTTACAGGTCGCTCAGAGACATGAAAAACTGTTTTTT	CASSLQVAQRHEKLFF
13	TRBJ2-5	TRBV6-1	TRBD1	-	TGTGCCAGCAGTCAAGACAGGGGAGAGACCCAGTACTTC	CASSQDRGETQYF
11	TRBJ1-6	TRBV30	-	-	TGTGCCTGGAGAATTAATTCACCCCTCCACTTT	CAWRINSPLHF
13	TRBJ1-2	TRBV29-1	TRBD1	-	TGCAGCGTTGACGACTTGGACAGGCATGGCTACACCTTC	CSVDDLDRHGYTF
17	TRBJ1-6	TRBV5-6	-	-	TGTGCCAGCAGCCTGATACACAGCGCATTGGGCAATTCACCCCTCCACTTT	CASSLIHSALGNSPLHF
14	TRBJ1-2	TRBV4-2	-	-	TGTGCCAGCAGCCAAGATAGTGGGGTTCGGGGCTACACCTTC	CASSQDSGVRGYTF
14	TRBJ2-1	TRBV5-1	TRBD2	-	TGCGCCAGCAGCTTGGTAGCGGGAGGGAATGAGCAGTTCTTC	CASSLVAGGNEQFF
15	TRBJ2-7	TRBV11-2	TRBD2	-	TGTGCCAGCAGCCCCGGACTAGCGGGATCCTACGAGCAGTACTTC	CASSPGLAGSYEQYF
11	TRBJ1-1	TRBV20-1	-	-	TGCAGTGCTAGCGTCAATACTGAAGCTTTCTTT	CSASVNTEAFF
15	TRBJ2-6	TRBV5-1	-	-	TGCGCCAGCAGCTTAGACCCGTCTGGGGCCAACGTCCTGACTTTC	CASSLDPSGANVLTF
13	TRBJ2-7	TRBV6-5	TRBD1	-	TGTGCCACCCTCAGGGGGCCTTCCGACGAGCAGTACTTC	CATLRGPSDEQYF
14	TRBJ2-5	TRBV4-3	-	-	TGCGCCAGCAGCAGCATGGGGAGTGTAGAGACCCAGTACTTC	CASSSMGSVETQYF
14	TRBJ2-7	TRBV5-1	TRBD1	-	TGCGCCAGCAGCCCCCGACAGGGTACCTACGAGCAGTACTTC	CASSPRQGTYEQYF
13	TRBJ2-1	TRBV11-2	-	-	TGTGCCAGCAGCTTAGATGATTGGCAGGAGCAGTTCTTC	CASSLDDWQEQFF
16	TRBJ2-7	TRBV7-9	TRBD1	-	TGTGCCAGCACTCTAGAGACCTGGACAGGGGTCAACGAGCAGTACTTC	CASTLETWTGVNEQYF